Reported below is one T cell receptor beta chain. Its antigen remains unidentified. The data derive from a study of blood T cells in healthy people across ages. The germline V and J ends were trimmed by 5 bases and 3 bases, with 14 bases remaining between them. Germline V gives CDR1 SGDLS, CDR2 YYNGEE. The CDR3 extends over 15 amino acids. Study findings and constraints: Roughly linear declines in TCR beta diversity per million T cells occurred with age.

Alongside a J-beta primer mix, a sample-barcoded 5' primer served in a second PCR lasting roughly 7 to 11 cycles. Each single sample gave us at least 3 million CDR3-containing paired-end reads. One entry per CDR3 protein results from TCRdb running MiXCR on the 5' RACE reads. The sample contains around 1,900,000 distinct CDR3 sequences, approximately 39% of which appear only once. The clonotype originates from a human donor in good health. The rearrangement uses TRBV9 and TRBJ2-2; D gene unclear. The specimen sequenced was blood. CDR3 DNA: TGTGCCAGCAGTGGGGATCGGACCCACACCGGGGAGCTGTTTTTT. This encodes CASSGDRTHTGELFF. Complete variable domain (other parts from reference TRBV9 and TRBJ2-2): DSGVTQTPKHLITATGQRVTLRCSPRSGDLSVYWYQQSLDQGLQFLIQYYNGEERAKGNILERFSAQQFPDLHSELNLSSLELGDSALYFCASSGDRTHTGELFFGEGSRLTVL.